This T cell receptor beta chain was recovered during a study of blood T cell repertoires in COVID-19. Study-level background: The analysed material was cDNA or gDNA that came from T cells, B-cell-depleted T cells, or PBMCs.

This table comes from immunoSEQ multiplex PCR, and its TCRdb copy is limited to in-frame clones, with some not included. The data contain approximately 150,000 clones, around 88% of them singletons. Per the germline V gene, CDR1 is KGHDR and CDR2 is SFDVKD. The germline V and J ends were trimmed by 6 bases and 7 bases, with 15 bases remaining between them. CDR3 size: 14 residues. The receptor's source is a human donor in a cohort sampled during active COVID-19. Sequencing was carried out using peripheral blood. The chain couples TRBV24-1 to TRBJ1-5; possibly TRBD1 for D (6 bases). The DNA for the CDR3 is TGTGCCACCAGTACCCCAGGGGAGAGGCAGCCCCAGCATTTT. Amino acid sequence: CATSTPGERQPQHF.